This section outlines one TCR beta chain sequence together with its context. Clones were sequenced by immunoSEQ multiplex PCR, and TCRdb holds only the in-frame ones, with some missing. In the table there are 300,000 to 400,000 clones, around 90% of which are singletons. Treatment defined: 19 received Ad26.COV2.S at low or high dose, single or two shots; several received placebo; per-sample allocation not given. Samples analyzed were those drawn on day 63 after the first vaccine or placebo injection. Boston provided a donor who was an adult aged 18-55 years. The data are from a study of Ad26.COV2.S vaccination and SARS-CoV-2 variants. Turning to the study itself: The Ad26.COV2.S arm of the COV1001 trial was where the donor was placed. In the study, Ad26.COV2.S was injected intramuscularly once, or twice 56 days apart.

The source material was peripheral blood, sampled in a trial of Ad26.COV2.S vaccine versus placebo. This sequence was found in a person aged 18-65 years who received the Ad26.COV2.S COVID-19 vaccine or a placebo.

The CDR3 nucleotides read TGTGCCAGCAGCTTGGGTGTGGGGAACTCCTACGAGCAGTACTTC. Residues: CASSLGVGNSYEQYF. V is TRBV5-5 and J is TRBJ2-7; D remains unclear. CDR1 SGHKS and CDR2 YYEKEE come from the germline V gene (reference sequence). This CDR3 is built from 15 residues. The ends were cut back, 0 bases at V and 0 bases at J, with 10 bases in the middle.